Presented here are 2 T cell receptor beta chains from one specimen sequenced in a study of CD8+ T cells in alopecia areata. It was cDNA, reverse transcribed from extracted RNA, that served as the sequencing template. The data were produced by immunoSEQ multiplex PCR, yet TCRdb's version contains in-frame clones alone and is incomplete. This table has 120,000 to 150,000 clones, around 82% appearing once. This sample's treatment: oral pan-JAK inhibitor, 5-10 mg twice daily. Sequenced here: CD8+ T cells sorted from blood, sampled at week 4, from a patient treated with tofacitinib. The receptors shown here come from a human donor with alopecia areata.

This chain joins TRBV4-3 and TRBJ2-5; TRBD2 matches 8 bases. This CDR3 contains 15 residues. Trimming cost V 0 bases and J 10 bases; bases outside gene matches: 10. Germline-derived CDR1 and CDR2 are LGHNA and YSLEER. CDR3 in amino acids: CASSQDYGGGPYQYF. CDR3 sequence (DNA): TGCGCCAGCAGCCAAGATTATGGCGGGGGGCCGTACCAGTACTTC.

CDR3 sequence: CASSSQERALYGYTF. The CDR3 nucleotides are TGTGCCAGCAGCTCCCAAGAGAGGGCCCTCTATGGCTACACCTTC. V and J are TRBV7-9 and TRBJ1-2; D remains ambiguous. V shed 4 bases and J shed 4 bases, with 16 bases lying between them. The CDR3 is 15 residues long. CDR1 and CDR2 from the germline V gene are SEHNR and FQNEAQ (reference sequence).